These 25 T cell receptor beta chains were sequenced from one sample in a study of T cells in Graves' hyperthyroidism and ophthalmopathy. There were TCR beta CDR3 regions amplified from RNA transcripts. Initially, a first-round RT-PCR of the TCR CDR3 employed the HTBI primer set. A single record per CDR3 protein comes from TCRdb applying MiXCR to the multiplex PCR reads. The sample gives approximately 640,000 distinct CDR3 sequences, roughly 17% of which show up once; around 15% is in the top ten. Sequenced input: blood. The receptors stem from a man aged 45-65 years with Graves' hyperthyroidism.

This clonotype has at least ten counts. The CDR3 bases are TGTGCCAGCAGCCAAGCCGGAGTTAATGAAAAACTGTTTTTT. Translation gives CASSQAGVNEKLFF. The chain uses TRBV3-1 and TRBJ1-4; D is unresolved. The CDR3 runs to 14 residues. Trimming took off 1 base at V and 4 bases at J, with 7 bases between the two ends. CDR1 LGHDT and CDR2 YNNKEL come from the germline V gene (reference sequence).

V and J are TRBV28 and TRBJ2-7; D uncertain. Germline CDR1 is MDHEN and CDR2 is SYDVKM. V gave up 6 bases and J gave up 2 bases, with 17 bases separating them. The CDR3 has 15 amino acids. The CDR3 coding sequence is TGTGCCAGCAGCAGACCCTCGCTAGGAGCCTACGAGCAGTACTTC. Translation: CASSRPSLGAYEQYF.

This clonotype was seen many times. J is TRBJ1-1 and V is TRBV7-2; 9 bases map to TRBD1. Trimming at V came to 3 bases and at J to 4 bases, leaving 6 bases not matched to a gene. CDR3 length: 15 residues. Germline V gene lookup returns CDR1 SGHTA and CDR2 FQGNSA. CDR3 sequence reads: CASSFQQGAATEAFF. The CDR3 DNA sequence: TGTGCCAGCAGCTTCCAACAGGGGGCTGCCACTGAAGCTTTCTTT.

This clonotype was detected only a few times. The CDR3 sequence is CASSLGQGMGAFF. CDR3 coding DNA: TGTGCCAGCAGTTTGGGCCAGGGGATGGGAGCTTTCTTT. The chain carries TRBV27 and TRBJ1-1; tentative D call: TRBD1 (6 bases). The V and J ends lost 3 bases and 10 bases respectively, with 15 bases between them. Per germline, CDR1 MNHEY and CDR2 SMNVEV (reference sequence). The CDR3 extends over 13 amino acids.

This sequence joins TRBV7-2 and TRBJ2-1, with 9 bases lining up with TRBD2. The CDR3 has 15 residues. Germline V gene sequence: CDR1 SGHTA, CDR2 FQGNSA. V trimming: 8 bases; J trimming: 7 bases; junction bases outside the gene matches: 12. The CDR3 coding sequence is TGTGCCAGCGGGGTAAAGGCTAGCGGGAAGAATGAGCAGTTCTTC. It specifies CASGVKASGKNEQFF.

The gene calls are TRBV3-1 and TRBJ2-1; a weak D match, TRBD1 (5 bases). V dropped 3 bases and J dropped 4 bases, with 16 bases sitting between them. CDR3 length equals 16 residues. The germline V gene encodes CDR1 LGHDT and CDR2 YNNKEL (reference sequence). In DNA, the CDR3 is TGTGCCAGCAGCCAGTGGACACTCACTCCTTACAATGAGCAGTTCTTC. It encodes CASSQWTLTPYNEQFF.

This clonotype has just a few counts. This chain connects TRBV7-2 to TRBJ2-1, with a weak D call TRBD2 (6 bases). CDR3 length equals 15 residues. V lost 1 base and J 8 bases, leaving 15 bases between the germline ends. Looked up from germline, CDR1 is SGHTA and CDR2 is FQGNSA. The CDR3 is CASSLVVRDLDEQFF. The DNA of the CDR3 is TGTGCCAGCAGCTTAGTAGTGCGGGACTTGGATGAGCAGTTCTTC. The variable domain in full, with the rest retrieved from reference TRBV7-2 and TRBJ2-1, is GAGVSQSPSNKVTEKGKDVELRCDPISGHTALYWYRQSLGQGLEFLIYFQGNSAPDKSGLPSDRFSAERTGGSVSTLTIQRTQQEDSAVYLCASSLVVRDLDEQFFGPGTRLTVL.

This sequence joins TRBV12-3 or TRBV12-4 and TRBJ2-2; no definite D call. Trimming cost V 3 bases and J 5 bases, with 7 bases left between them. The CDR3 runs 13 residues. This CDR3 reads CASSFQQTGELFF. The CDR3 coding sequence is TGTGCCAGCAGTTTCCAGCAGACCGGGGAGCTGTTTTTT.

This clonotype showed up many times. The chain is built from TRBV7-2 and TRBJ1-4; maybe TRBD1 (6 bases). The CDR3 contains 16 residues. Deletions cut 5 bases from V and 0 bases from J, with 13 bases between. Germline values: CDR1 SGHTA, CDR2 FQGNSA. CDR3 in DNA: TGTGCCAGCAGCCAAGGGACACCCTCAACTAATGAAAAACTGTTTTTT. Amino acids: CASSQGTPSTNEKLFF. Filled out from reference TRBV7-2 and TRBJ1-4, the complete variable domain reads GAGVSQSPSNKVTEKGKDVELRCDPISGHTALYWYRQSLGQGLEFLIYFQGNSAPDKSGLPSDRFSAERTGGSVSTLTIQRTQQEDSAVYLCASSQGTPSTNEKLFFGSGTQLSVL.

This clonotype was picked up many times. The chain links TRBV28 to TRBJ2-1; 10 bases are shared with TRBD1. The trim removed 4 bases at V and 8 bases at J, leaving 11 bases unmatched. Germline V gives CDR1 MDHEN, CDR2 SYDVKM. CDR3 size: 16 residues. Here the CDR3 reads CASSSRTGGGQYEQFF. CDR3 sequence (DNA): TGTGCCAGCAGTTCCCGGACAGGGGGAGGTCAGTATGAGCAGTTCTTC.

This clonotype was observed many times. Relative to the germline gene, one junction end is altered; a read error may explain this. This chain links TRBV12-3 or TRBV12-4 with TRBJ2-5, with 10 nucleotides matching TRBD2. The CDR3 has 13 residues. This CDR3 reads CASSFTSGRAGDF. The DNA of the CDR3 is TGTGCCAGCAGTTTCACCAGCGGGAGGGCTGGGGACTTC.

This clonotype showed up just a few times. The CDR3 here is CASSQVGLNQPQHF. The CDR3 nucleotides read TGTGCCAGCAGCCAGGTGGGTCTAAATCAGCCCCAGCATTTT. This chain uses TRBV14 with TRBJ1-5; no clear D gene. This CDR3 contains 14 residues. Germline CDR1 is SGHDN and CDR2 is FVKESK. V lost 3 bases and J lost 4, with 10 bases in between.

There are many counts of this clonotype. V gene TRBV30 combines with J gene TRBJ2-7, with D possibly TRBD1 on 7 matching bases. Trimming stripped 0 bases from V and 3 bases from J, with 15 bases between. The germline V gene encodes CDR1 GTSNPN and CDR2 SVGIG (reference sequence). This CDR3 has 15 amino acids. CDR3 sequence reads: CAWSVQAGGLYEQYF. Here the CDR3 DNA reads TGTGCCTGGAGTGTACAGGCAGGGGGACTCTACGAGCAGTACTTC.

V is TRBV6-1 and J is TRBJ2-1; TRBD2 matches at 7 bases. Losses at the gene ends were 4 bases for V and 2 bases for J; bases not matched to a gene: 5. Germline assignment: CDR1 MNHNS and CDR2 SASEGT. This CDR3 comprises 15 residues. This CDR3 is CASSGGGGTYNEQFF. CDR3 nucleotides: TGTGCCAGCAGTGGGGGGGGGGGGACCTACAATGAGCAGTTCTTC.

Only a few counts were recorded for this clonotype. In nucleotides, the CDR3 is TGTGCCAGCTCACCGCCCGAGGCGGGAGTATCCTACAATGAGCAGTTCTTC. Its protein product is CASSPPEAGVSYNEQFF. The chain links TRBV18 to TRBJ2-1; 7 bases match TRBD2. Germline V CDR1 and CDR2: KGHSH, LQKENI. The J segment lost 1 base and the V segment lost 3 bases, leaving 9 bases of the junction unmatched. The CDR3 is made up of 17 amino acids.

In its sample, this clonotype was seen many times. V is TRBV29-1 and J is TRBJ2-7; perhaps TRBD2 as D (6 bases). Trimming removed 1 base from V and 2 bases from J, with 15 bases in between. Germline CDR1 reads SQVTM; CDR2 reads ANQGSEA. The CDR3 spans 15 residues. The CDR3 sequence: CSVEGPAGLAYEQYF. The CDR3 nucleotides are TGCAGCGTTGAAGGGCCAGCGGGCCTAGCCTACGAGCAGTACTTC.

This clonotype was counted a few times. The V call is TRBV7-2, the J call TRBJ2-3, with D maybe TRBD1 (6 bases). CDR1 and CDR2 (germline): SGHTA, FQGNSA. Deletions cut 1 base from V and 1 base from J, with 12 bases between. The CDR3 has 16 amino acids. CDR3 sequence: CASSLVMGARTDTQYF. Here the CDR3 DNA reads TGTGCCAGCAGCTTAGTGATGGGGGCTCGCACAGATACGCAGTATTTT.

The sample holds many counts of this clonotype. The rearrangement uses TRBV15 and TRBJ2-7; D is undetermined. This CDR3 is 15 amino acids long. The ends were cut back, 0 bases at V and 5 bases at J, with 14 bases in the middle. The V gene's germline CDR1 is LNHNV and CDR2 YYDKDF (reference sequence). The CDR3 loop is CATSREPVPEDEQYF. CDR3 coding DNA: TGTGCCACCAGCAGAGAACCGGTTCCTGAGGACGAGCAGTACTTC.

There are many counts of this clonotype. The genes are TRBV11-2 and TRBJ2-7; 7 bases map to TRBD1. The CDR3 runs 15 residues. The germline V gene encodes CDR1 SGHAT and CDR2 FQNNGV. V dropped 3 bases and J dropped 4; count of bases not matched to a gene: 9. This chain's CDR3 is CASSFARTGPYEQYF. The CDR3 DNA follows: TGTGCCAGCAGCTTCGCTAGGACAGGACCTTACGAGCAGTACTTC.

Points on this clonotype: One base away lies a much larger clone, so this may be a sequencing read error. J is TRBJ2-7 and V is TRBV7-9; D ambiguous. The CDR3 loop spans 16 amino acids. Trimming pared 5 bases from V and 0 bases from J, leaving 17 bases between. The germline V gene encodes CDR1 SEHNR and CDR2 FQNEAQ (reference sequence). The CDR3 DNA is TGTGCCAGCAGCATAGTGGGTAATAGAGACTCCTACGAGCAGTACTTC. This translates into CASSIVGNRDSYEQYF.

This clonotype has a handful of counts. The V gene is TRBV28, the J gene TRBJ2-2; weak D call: TRBD2 (5 bases). This CDR3 comprises 17 residues. Germline assignment: CDR1 MDHEN and CDR2 SYDVKM. Trimming shortened V by 6 bases and J by 4 bases, and 21 bases separated the two germline ends. The CDR3 region has the DNA TGTGCCAGCAGCCTAATCCGGGCTTCCCGGGGCACCGGGGAGCTGTTTTTT. Translation gives CASSLIRASRGTGELFF. Variable domain in full (rest from reference TRBV28 and TRBJ2-2): DVKVTQSSRYLVKRTGEKVFLECVQDMDHENMFWYRQDPGLGLRLIYFSYDVKMKEKGDIPEGYSVSREKKERFSLILESASTNQTSMYLCASSLIRASRGTGELFFGEGSRLTVL.

This clonotype has a count of ten or more. The genes are TRBV24-1 and TRBJ1-5; no definite D call. The ends were cut back, 0 bases at V and 5 bases at J, with 10 bases in the middle. The CDR3 is made up of 15 amino acids. CDR1 is KGHDR, CDR2 SFDVKD, per germline. The CDR3 region has the DNA TGTGCCACCAGTGATTTGTCGTCCCCGGATCAGCCCCAGCATTTT. The encoded protein is CATSDLSSPDQPQHF.

The rearrangement joins TRBV7-9 to TRBJ2-7, with 9 bases fitting TRBD2. This CDR3 region has 16 residues. V was clipped by 2 bases and J by 0 bases; unmatched bases: 5. Germline assignment: CDR1 SEHNR and CDR2 FQNEAQ (reference sequence). The CDR3 spells CASSLLSGSSSYEQYF. DNA for the CDR3: TGTGCCAGCAGCTTACTTAGCGGGAGCAGCTCCTACGAGCAGTACTTC.

This clonotype came up many times. This chain uses TRBV11-3 with TRBJ2-5, with D possibly TRBD2 on 6 matching bases. V gave up 5 bases and J gave up 2 bases, with 12 bases separating them. The CDR3 loop spans 14 amino acids. Germline V lookup: CDR1 SGHNT, CDR2 YENEEA. CDR3 nucleotides: TGTGCCAGCAGCGCTACACGGGGGCAAGAGACCCAGTACTTC. Amino acid sequence: CASSATRGQETQYF.

This clonotype appeared many times. This sequence joins TRBV10-3 and TRBJ2-7, with TRBD2 matching 8 bases. Germline V gives CDR1 ENHRY, CDR2 SYGVKD. V shed 4 bases and J 3 bases; nucleotides not matched to a gene: 8. The CDR3 has 15 residues. Written as DNA, the CDR3 is TGTGCCATCAGTGGAGGACTAGCAGACCACTACGAGCAGTACTTC. The encoded protein is CAISGGLADHYEQYF.